This TCR beta chain was retrieved from a study of cytomegalovirus exposure and HLA in healthy donors. Study summary: The 650 to 850 first-cohort repertoires and the 130 or so validation repertoires shared the same platform, a later analysis reported. Notes on the study in general: Altogether, 170 or so TCR beta chains were recorded as cytomegalovirus-associated. The tendency of first-cohort TCR clusters to co-occur in the 120 validation repertoires was identified by a subsequent analysis. In vitro assays verified that a few CMV-associated chains recognized CMV antigens specifically.

A note on this clone: The antigen is not known.

The table came from immunoSEQ multiplex PCR; TCRdb's copy has only in-frame clones and leaves some out. The sample gives 150,000 to 200,000 clones, about 82% of which show up once; more than 1.1% is in the top ten. This CDR3 region has 13 residues. Germline CDR1 LNHDA, CDR2 SQIVND (reference sequence). Trimming took off 5 bases at V and 5 bases at J, with 12 bases between the two ends. The TCR comes from a woman younger than 35 in good health and CMV-seronegative. The genes are TRBV19 and TRBJ1-2; D uncertain. The sequenced material came from PBMCs. The CDR3 is CASSSTSLYGYTF. In DNA form, the CDR3 reads TGTGCCAGTAGTTCAACTTCCCTTTATGGCTACACCTTC.